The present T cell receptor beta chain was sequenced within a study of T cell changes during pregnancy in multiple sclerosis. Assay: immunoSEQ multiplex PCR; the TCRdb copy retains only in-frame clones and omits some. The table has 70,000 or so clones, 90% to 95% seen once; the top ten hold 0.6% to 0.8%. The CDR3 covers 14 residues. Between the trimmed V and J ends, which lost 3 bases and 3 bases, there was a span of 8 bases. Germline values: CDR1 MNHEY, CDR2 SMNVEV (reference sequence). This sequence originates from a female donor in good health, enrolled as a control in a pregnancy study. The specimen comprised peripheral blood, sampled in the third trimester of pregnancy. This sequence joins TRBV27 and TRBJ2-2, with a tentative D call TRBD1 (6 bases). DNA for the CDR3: TGTGCCAGCAGTTTGACAGGTTACACCGGGGAGCTGTTTTTT. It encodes CASSLTGYTGELFF.